This T cell receptor (beta chain) was captured by sequencing in a study of OX40 agonist ivuxolimab in advanced cancers. CDR1 and CDR2 (germline): LNHNV, YYDKDF (reference sequence). The CDR3 is 19 residues long. V was pared by 2 bases and J by 7 bases, with 26 bases between. Blood samples were obtained at baseline, cycle 4 day 1, and cycle 7 day 1. Measured with immunoSEQ multiplex PCR; TCRdb has only the in-frame clones, and not every one. In the table there are some 73,000 clones, about nine tenths of which are singletons. The V gene is TRBV15, the J gene TRBJ2-2, with a tentative D call TRBD2 (6 bases). The specimen comprised CD4+ or CD8+ T cells sorted from blood, sampled in a trial of the OX40 agonist ivuxolimab. This receptor was obtained from an adult with an advanced solid tumor such as melanoma, head and neck, liver or kidney cancer. CDR3 protein: CATSRLSMQGGRDGGELFF. Here the CDR3 DNA reads TGTGCCACCAGCAGACTCTCCATGCAGGGAGGCAGGGACGGCGGGGAGCTGTTTTTT.